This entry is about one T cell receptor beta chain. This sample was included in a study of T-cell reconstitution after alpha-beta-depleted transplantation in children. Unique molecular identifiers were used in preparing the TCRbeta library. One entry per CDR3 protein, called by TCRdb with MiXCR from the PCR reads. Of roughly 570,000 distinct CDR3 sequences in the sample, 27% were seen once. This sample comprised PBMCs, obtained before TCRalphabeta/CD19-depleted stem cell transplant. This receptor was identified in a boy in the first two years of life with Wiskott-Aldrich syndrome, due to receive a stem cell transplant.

The CDR3 spells CASSLALTSDLNNEQFF. DNA of the CDR3: TGTGCCAGCAGTTTAGCCCTGACTAGCGATCTTAACAATGAGCAGTTCTTC. This chain connects TRBV12-3 or TRBV12-4 to TRBJ2-1, with TRBD2 matching 8 bases. CDR3 length: 17 amino acids. J was trimmed by 5 bases and V by 0 bases; bases with no gene match: 9.